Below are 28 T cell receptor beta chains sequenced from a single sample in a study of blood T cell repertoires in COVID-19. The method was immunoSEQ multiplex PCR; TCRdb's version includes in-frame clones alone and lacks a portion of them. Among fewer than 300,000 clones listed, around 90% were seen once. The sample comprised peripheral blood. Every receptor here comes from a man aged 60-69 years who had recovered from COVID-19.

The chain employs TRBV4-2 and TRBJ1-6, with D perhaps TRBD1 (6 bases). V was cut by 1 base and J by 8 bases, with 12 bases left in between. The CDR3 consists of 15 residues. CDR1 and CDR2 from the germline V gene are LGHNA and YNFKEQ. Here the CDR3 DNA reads TGTGCCAGCAGCCAAGTGGGACAAGCGGATTCACCCCTCCACTTT. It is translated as CASSQVGQADSPLHF.

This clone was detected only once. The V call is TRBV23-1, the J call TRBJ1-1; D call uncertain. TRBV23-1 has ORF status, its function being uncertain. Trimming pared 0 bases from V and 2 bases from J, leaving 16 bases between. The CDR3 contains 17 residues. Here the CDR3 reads CASSQSRRIRGNTEAFF. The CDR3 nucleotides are TGCGCCAGCAGTCAATCGAGGCGCATACGGGGAAACACTGAAGCTTTCTTT.

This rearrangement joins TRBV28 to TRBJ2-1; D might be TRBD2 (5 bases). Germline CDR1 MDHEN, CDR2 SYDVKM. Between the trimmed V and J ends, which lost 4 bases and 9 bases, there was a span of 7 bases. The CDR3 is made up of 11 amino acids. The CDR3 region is CASSYGGEQFF. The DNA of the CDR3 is TGTGCCAGCAGTTATGGAGGTGAGCAGTTCTTC.

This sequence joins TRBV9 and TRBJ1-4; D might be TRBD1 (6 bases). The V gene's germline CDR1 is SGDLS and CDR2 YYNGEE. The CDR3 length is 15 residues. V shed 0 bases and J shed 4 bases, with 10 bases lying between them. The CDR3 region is CASSVGDIHNEKLFF. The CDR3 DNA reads TGTGCCAGCAGCGTAGGGGACATACATAATGAAAAACTGTTTTTT.

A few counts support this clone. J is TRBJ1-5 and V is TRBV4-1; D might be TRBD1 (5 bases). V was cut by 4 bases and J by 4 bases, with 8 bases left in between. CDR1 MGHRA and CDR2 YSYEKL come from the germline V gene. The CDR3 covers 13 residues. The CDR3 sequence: CASSPTDNQPQHF. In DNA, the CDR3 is TGCGCCAGCAGCCCGACAGATAATCAGCCCCAGCATTTT.

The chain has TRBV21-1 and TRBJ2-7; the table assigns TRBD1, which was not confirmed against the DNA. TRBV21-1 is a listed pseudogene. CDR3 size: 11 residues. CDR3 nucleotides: TGTGCCAGCAGCAGCAGCTACGAGCAGTACTTC. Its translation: CASSSSYEQYF.

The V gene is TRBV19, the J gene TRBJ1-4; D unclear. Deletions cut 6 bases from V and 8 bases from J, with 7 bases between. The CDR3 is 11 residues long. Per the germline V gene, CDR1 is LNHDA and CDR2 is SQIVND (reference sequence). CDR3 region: CASRGREKLFF. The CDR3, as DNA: TGTGCCAGTAGGGGGAGGGAAAAACTGTTTTTT.

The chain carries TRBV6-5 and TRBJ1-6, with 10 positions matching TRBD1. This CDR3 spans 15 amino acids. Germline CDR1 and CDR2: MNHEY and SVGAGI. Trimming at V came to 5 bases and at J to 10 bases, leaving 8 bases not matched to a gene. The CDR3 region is CASSTGTGDESPLHF. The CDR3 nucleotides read TGTGCCAGCAGTACCGGGACAGGGGACGAGTCACCCCTCCACTTT.

CDR3 protein: CAWSPAGTKGNQPQHF. The DNA of the CDR3 is TGTGCCTGGAGCCCCGCCGGGACAAAGGGTAATCAGCCCCAGCATTTT. The V and J genes are TRBV30 and TRBJ1-5; D may be TRBD1 (6 bases). CDR3 length: 16 amino acids. Germline V gene lookup returns CDR1 GTSNPN and CDR2 SVGIG (reference sequence). V was pared by 3 bases and J by 4 bases, with 19 bases between.

This CDR3 is CASRPSGAMNTEAFF. CDR3 nucleotides: TGTGCCAGCAGGCCGAGCGGGGCTATGAACACTGAAGCTTTCTTT. The chain uses TRBV6-5 and TRBJ1-1; D is perhaps TRBD1 (5 bases). CDR1 and CDR2 from the germline V gene are MNHEY and SVGAGI. The CDR3 has 15 amino acids. Trimming took 6 bases from V and 0 from J, leaving 14 bases between them.

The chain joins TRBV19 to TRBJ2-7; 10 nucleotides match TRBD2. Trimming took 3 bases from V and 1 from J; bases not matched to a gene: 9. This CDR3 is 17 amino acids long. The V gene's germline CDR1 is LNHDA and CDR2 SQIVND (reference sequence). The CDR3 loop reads CASSISLAGALSYEQYF. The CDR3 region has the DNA TGTGCCAGTAGTATTTCCCTAGCGGGGGCCCTATCCTACGAGCAGTACTTC.

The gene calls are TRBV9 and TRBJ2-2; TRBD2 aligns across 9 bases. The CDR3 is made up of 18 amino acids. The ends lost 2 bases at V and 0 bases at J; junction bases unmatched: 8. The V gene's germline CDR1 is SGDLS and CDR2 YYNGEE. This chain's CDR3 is CASSVRTSGSTNTGELFF. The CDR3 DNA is TGTGCCAGCAGCGTTCGAACTAGCGGGTCAACGAACACCGGGGAGCTGTTTTTT.

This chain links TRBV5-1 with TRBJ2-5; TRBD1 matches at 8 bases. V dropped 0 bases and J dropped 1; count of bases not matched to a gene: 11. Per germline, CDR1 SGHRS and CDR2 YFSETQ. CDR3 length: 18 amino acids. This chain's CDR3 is CASSLARDRIGSQETQYF. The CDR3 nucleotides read TGCGCCAGCAGCTTGGCACGGGACAGGATAGGGTCCCAAGAGACCCAGTACTTC. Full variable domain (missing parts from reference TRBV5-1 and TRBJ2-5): KAGVTQTPRYLIKTRGQQVTLSCSPISGHRSVSWYQQTPGQGLQFLFEYFSETQRNKGNFPGRFSGRQFSNSRSEMNVSTLELGDSALYLCASSLARDRIGSQETQYFGPGTRLLVL.

Written as DNA, the CDR3 is TGTGCCAGTAGTATTATTGGGACAGGGGCCTACGAGCAGTACTTC. Its translation: CASSIIGTGAYEQYF. The gene calls are TRBV19 and TRBJ2-7, with 10 bases that match TRBD1. Germline-derived CDR1 and CDR2 are LNHDA and SQIVND (reference sequence). This CDR3 contains 15 residues. Germline trimming cut 3 bases from V and 2 bases from J; bases unmatched to any gene: 4.

In nucleotides, the CDR3 is TGTGCCAGCAGTCCCCGGGACAAGGCTGAAGCTTTCTTT. Protein product: CASSPRDKAEAFF. The V and J genes are TRBV6-5 and TRBJ1-1, with D possibly being TRBD1 (6 bases). Germline CDR1 reads MNHEY; CDR2 reads SVGAGI. The ends were cut back, 5 bases at V and 6 bases at J, with 13 bases in the middle. The CDR3 consists of 13 residues.

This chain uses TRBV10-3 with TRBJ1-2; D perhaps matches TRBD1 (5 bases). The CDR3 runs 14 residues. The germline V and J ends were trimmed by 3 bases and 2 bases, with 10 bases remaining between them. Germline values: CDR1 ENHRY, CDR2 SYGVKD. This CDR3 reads CAISEGAGNYGYTF. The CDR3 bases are TGTGCCATCAGTGAAGGGGCGGGGAACTATGGCTACACCTTC.

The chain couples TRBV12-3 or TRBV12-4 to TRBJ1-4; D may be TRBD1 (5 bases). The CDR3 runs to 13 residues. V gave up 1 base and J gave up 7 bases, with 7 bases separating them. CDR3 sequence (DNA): TGTGCCAGCAGTTTAGGGGGCCCTGAAAAACTGTTTTTT. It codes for CASSLGGPEKLFF.

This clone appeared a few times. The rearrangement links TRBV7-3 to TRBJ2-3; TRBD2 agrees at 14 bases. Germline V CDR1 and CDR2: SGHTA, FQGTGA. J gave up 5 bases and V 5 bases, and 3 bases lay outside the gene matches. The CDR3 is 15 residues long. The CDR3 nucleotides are TGTGCCAGCAGCGCCGGACTAGCGGGGGGAGATACGCAGTATTTT. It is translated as CASSAGLAGGDTQYF.

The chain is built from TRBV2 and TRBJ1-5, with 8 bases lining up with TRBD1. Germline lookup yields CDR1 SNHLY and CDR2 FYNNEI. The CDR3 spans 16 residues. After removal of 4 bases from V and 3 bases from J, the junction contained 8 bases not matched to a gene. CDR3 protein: CASSAWPDRVNQPQHF. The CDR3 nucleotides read TGTGCCAGCAGTGCGTGGCCGGACAGGGTCAATCAGCCCCAGCATTTT.

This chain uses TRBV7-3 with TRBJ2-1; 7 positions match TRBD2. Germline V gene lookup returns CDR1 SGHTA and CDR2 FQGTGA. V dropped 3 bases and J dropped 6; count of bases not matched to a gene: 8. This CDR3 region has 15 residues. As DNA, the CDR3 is TGTGCCAGCAGCTTTGGTGGCGGGGGAACCAATGAGCAGTTCTTC. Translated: CASSFGGGGTNEQFF.

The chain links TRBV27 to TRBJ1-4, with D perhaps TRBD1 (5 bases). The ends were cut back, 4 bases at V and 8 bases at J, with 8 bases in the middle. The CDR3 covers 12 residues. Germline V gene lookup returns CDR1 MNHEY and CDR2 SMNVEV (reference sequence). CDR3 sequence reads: CASSSRQEKLFF. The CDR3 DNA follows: TGTGCCAGCAGTTCCAGACAGGAAAAACTGTTTTTT.

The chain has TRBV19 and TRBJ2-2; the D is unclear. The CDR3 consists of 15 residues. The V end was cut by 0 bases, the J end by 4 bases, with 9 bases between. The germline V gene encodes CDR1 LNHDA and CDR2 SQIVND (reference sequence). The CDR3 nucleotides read TGTGCCAGTAGTATAGATGTGGCAGTCACCGGGGAGCTGTTTTTT. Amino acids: CASSIDVAVTGELFF.

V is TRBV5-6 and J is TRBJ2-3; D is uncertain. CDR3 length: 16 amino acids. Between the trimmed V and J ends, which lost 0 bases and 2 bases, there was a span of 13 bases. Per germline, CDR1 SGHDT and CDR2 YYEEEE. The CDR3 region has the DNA TGTGCCAGCAGCTTGGTCCCCACAGTACCCACAGATACGCAGTATTTT. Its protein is CASSLVPTVPTDTQYF.

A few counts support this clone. CDR3 DNA: TGTGCCAGCAGTTACACCCGGACAGGGGGCTTGAATGAGCAGTTCTTC. Protein sequence: CASSYTRTGGLNEQFF. This chain connects TRBV6-2 or TRBV6-3 to TRBJ2-1, with TRBD1 matching over 11 bases. The CDR3 has 16 amino acids. From germline, CDR1 is MNHEY and CDR2 SVGEGT. V trimming: 2 bases; J trimming: 7 bases; junction bases outside the gene matches: 7.

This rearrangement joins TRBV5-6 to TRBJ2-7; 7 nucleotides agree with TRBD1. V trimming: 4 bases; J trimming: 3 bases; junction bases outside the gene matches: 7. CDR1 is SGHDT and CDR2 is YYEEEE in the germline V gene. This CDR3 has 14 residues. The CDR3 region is CASSRGGTVYEQYF. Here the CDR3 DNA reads TGTGCCAGCAGCAGAGGTGGGACAGTCTACGAGCAGTACTTC. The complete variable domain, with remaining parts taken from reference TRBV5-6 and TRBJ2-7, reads DAGVTQSPTHLIKTRGQQVTLRCSPKSGHDTVSWYQQALGQGPQFIFQYYEEEERQRGNFPDRFSGHQFPNYSSELNVNALLLGDSALYLCASSRGGTVYEQYFGPGTRLTVT.

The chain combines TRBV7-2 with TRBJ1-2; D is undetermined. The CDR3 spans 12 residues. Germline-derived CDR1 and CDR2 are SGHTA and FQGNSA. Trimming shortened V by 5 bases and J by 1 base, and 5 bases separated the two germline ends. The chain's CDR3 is CASSADNYGYTF. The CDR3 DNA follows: TGTGCCAGCAGCGCAGATAACTATGGCTACACCTTC.

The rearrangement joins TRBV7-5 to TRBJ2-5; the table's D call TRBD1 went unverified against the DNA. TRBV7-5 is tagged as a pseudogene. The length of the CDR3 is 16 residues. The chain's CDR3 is CARSLRDRGCGETQYF. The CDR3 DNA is TGTGCCAGAAGCTTACGGGACAGGGGATGTGGGGAGACCCAGTACTTC.

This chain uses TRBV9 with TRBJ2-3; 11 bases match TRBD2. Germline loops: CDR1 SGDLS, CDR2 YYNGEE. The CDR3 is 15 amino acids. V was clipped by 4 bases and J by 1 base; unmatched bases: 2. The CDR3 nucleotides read TGTGCCAGCAGCACTAGCGGGGGAGGCACAGATACGCAGTATTTT. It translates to CASSTSGGGTDTQYF.